The source of this T cell receptor (beta chain) is a study of blood T cell repertoires in COVID-19. For the study at large: Donors in the United States, Italy and Spain gave samples during acute or convalescent COVID-19. T cells, B-cell-depleted T cells, or PBMCs provided the cDNA or gDNA that served as material.

Only in-frame clones appear in the TCRdb table, and some are missing; sequencing was by immunoSEQ multiplex PCR. The data contain a few hundred thousand clones, roughly nine tenths of them singletons. This CDR3 comprises 13 residues. V lost 4 bases and J lost 1, with 8 bases in between. Germline V CDR1 and CDR2: SNHLY, FYNNEI. This TCR derives from a woman in her sixties who had recovered from COVID-19. The specimen sequenced was PBMCs or T cells enriched from blood (not recorded which). This chain joins TRBV2 and TRBJ2-7; a possible D gene is TRBD1 (6 bases). CDR3 in amino acids: CASSGTDSYEQYF. The CDR3 DNA reads as TGTGCCAGCAGTGGGACAGATTCCTACGAGCAGTACTTC. The entire variable domain, with the rest obtained from reference TRBV2 and TRBJ2-7, is as follows: EPEVTQTPSHQVTQMGQEVILRCVPISNHLYFYWYRQILGQKVEFLVSFYNNEISEKSEIFDDQFSVERPDGSNFTLKIRSTKLEDSAMYFCASSGTDSYEQYFGPGTRLTVT.